A single sample gave rise to the 28 T cell receptor beta chains below, sequenced in a study of blood T cell repertoires in COVID-19. Some clones are missing from TCRdb's copy, which holds only in-frame ones; the method was immunoSEQ multiplex PCR. This table has 65,000 or so clones, around 75% appearing once. The sample comprised peripheral blood. These receptors all stem from a human donor in a cohort sampled during active COVID-19.

The CDR3 nucleotides are TGTGCCAGCCTTCGGGGGGGCACTGAAGCTTTCTTT. Translating it yields CASLRGGTEAFF. J is TRBJ1-1 and V is TRBV6-6, with a possible D match to TRBD1 (5 bases). From germline, CDR1 is MNHNY and CDR2 SVGAGI (reference sequence). CDR3 length: 12 amino acids. Deletions cut 8 bases from V and 4 bases from J, with 11 bases between.

The CDR3 reads CATSDSSTGPGYGYTF. The DNA for the CDR3 is TGTGCCACCAGTGATTCCTCGACAGGGCCGGGCTATGGCTACACCTTC. The chain carries TRBV24-1 and TRBJ1-2; 7 nucleotides agree with TRBD1. Germline CDR1 and CDR2: KGHDR and SFDVKD. V shed 2 bases and J 4 bases; nucleotides not matched to a gene: 9. The CDR3 consists of 16 residues.

V usage is TRBV19 and J usage is TRBJ1-3, with no clear D. Looked up from germline, CDR1 is LNHDA and CDR2 is SQIVND (reference sequence). This CDR3 region has 13 residues. Trimming took 8 bases from V and 2 from J, leaving 10 bases between them. The CDR3 reads CASERVAGNTIYF. CDR3 DNA: TGTGCCAGTGAGAGGGTGGCTGGAAACACCATATATTTT.

There are a few counts of this clone. The V and J genes are TRBV15 and TRBJ1-2; tentatively, D is TRBD1 (5 bases). The CDR3 sequence is 14 residues long. V lost 0 bases and J 1 base, leaving 6 bases between the germline ends. Germline lookup yields CDR1 LNHNV and CDR2 YYDKDF (reference sequence). The CDR3 nucleotides are TGTGCCACCAGCAGAGACAGGGTTAACTATGGCTACACCTTC. It translates to CATSRDRVNYGYTF.

In this sample, this clone turned up a few times. V and J are TRBV19 and TRBJ1-4; 8 bases match TRBD1. The CDR3 totals 14 residues. CDR1 LNHDA and CDR2 SQIVND come from the germline V gene (reference sequence). Trimming cost V 5 bases and J 8 bases; bases outside gene matches: 7. CDR3 protein: CASSQDRAEEKLFF. CDR3 sequence (DNA): TGTGCCAGTAGTCAGGACAGGGCGGAGGAAAAACTGTTTTTT.

This sequence joins TRBV14 and TRBJ2-7; D is uncertain. The V and J ends lost 2 bases and 6 bases respectively, with 5 bases between them. Looked up from germline, CDR1 is SGHDN and CDR2 is FVKESK. The CDR3 runs 11 residues. The chain's CDR3 is CASSQTSEQYF. CDR3 nucleotides: TGTGCCAGCAGCCAAACAAGCGAGCAGTACTTC.

The rearrangement links TRBV11-2 to TRBJ2-5; D is possibly TRBD2 (5 bases). Trimming stripped 7 bases from V and 5 bases from J, with 20 bases between. Looked up from germline, CDR1 is SGHAT and CDR2 is FQNNGV. The CDR3 length is 15 residues. The CDR3, as DNA: TGTGCCAGCACCATTCGTCTCGGACTTACGGAGACCCAGTACTTC. Amino acids: CASTIRLGLTETQYF.

V is TRBV7-3 and J is TRBJ2-2; no firm D call. CDR3 length: 14 amino acids. Germline lookup yields CDR1 SGHTA and CDR2 FQGTGA. The V end was cut by 5 bases, the J end by 7 bases, with 14 bases between. The CDR3 protein is CASSPEIVGGELFF. For the CDR3, the DNA is TGTGCCAGCAGCCCCGAGATAGTTGGCGGGGAGCTGTTTTTT.

This rearrangement joins TRBV5-1 to TRBJ2-4; D might be TRBD2 (6 bases). This CDR3 spans 15 amino acids. V dropped 1 base and J dropped 0 bases, with 8 bases sitting between them. CDR1 is SGHRS, CDR2 YFSETQ, per germline. The CDR3 DNA follows: TGCGCCAGCAGCTTGTCCGGGGGAGCCAAAAACATTCAGTACTTC. Its protein is CASSLSGGAKNIQYF.

The count of this clone is one. The chain recombines TRBV12-3 or TRBV12-4 with TRBJ2-3, with D uncertain. V was shortened by 5 bases and J by 9 bases, with 9 bases between the two germline ends. CDR3 size: 11 residues. The DNA of the CDR3 is TGTGCCAGCAGTCCGGGTGGGACGCAGTATTTT. Translating gives CASSPGGTQYF.

V gene TRBV6-5 combines with J gene TRBJ2-6, with a possible D match to TRBD2 (6 bases). Trimming removed 10 bases from V and 2 bases from J, with 12 bases in between. CDR1 is MNHEY and CDR2 is SVGAGI in the germline V gene. The CDR3 length is 14 residues. CDR3 nucleotides: TGTGCCACCGGACGGGAGACTGGGGCCAACGTCCTGACTTTC. It specifies CATGRETGANVLTF.

V is TRBV6-5 and J is TRBJ2-2; D not resolved. The CDR3 is made up of 14 amino acids. CDR1 and CDR2 from the germline V gene are MNHEY and SVGAGI. V shed 0 bases and J shed 2 bases, with 4 bases lying between them. The CDR3 loop is CASSYSRNTGELFF. The CDR3 nucleotides read TGTGCCAGCAGTTACTCGAGAAACACCGGGGAGCTGTTTTTT.

V and J are TRBV2 and TRBJ1-6; 9 bases line up with TRBD1. This CDR3 is 13 amino acids long. Germline values: CDR1 SNHLY, CDR2 FYNNEI. The trim removed 3 bases at V and 16 bases at J, leaving 7 bases unmatched. The CDR3 DNA reads TGTGCCAGCAGTGATCCCGGACAGGGGCTTCTCCACTTT. Translated: CASSDPGQGLLHF.

The chain couples TRBV11-3 to TRBJ2-5; TRBD1 is a possible D gene (6 bases). The CDR3 covers 15 residues. The germline V gene has CDR1 SGHNT and CDR2 YENEEA. Trimming took off 3 bases at V and 0 bases at J, with 11 bases between the two ends. For the CDR3, the DNA is TGTGCCAGCAGCTTCCGGGACACTAACCAAGAGACCCAGTACTTC. Residues: CASSFRDTNQETQYF.

V is TRBV7-2 and J is TRBJ2-1; 14 bases fit TRBD2. With 6 bases clipped from V and 7 bases from J, the junction kept 5 bases outside the gene matches. Per germline, CDR1 SGHTA and CDR2 FQGNSA. This CDR3 region has 15 residues. The CDR3 DNA is TGTGCCAGCAGGGGGACTAGCGGGAGTTGGAATGAGCAGTTCTTC. Translation: CASRGTSGSWNEQFF.

The chain joins TRBV5-6 to TRBJ1-3; perhaps TRBD1 as D (6 bases). The CDR3 spans 13 residues. V was trimmed by 3 bases and J by 5 bases, leaving 9 bases between them. Germline V CDR1 and CDR2: SGHDT, YYEEEE. CDR3 sequence reads: CASSSGVRNTIYF. CDR3 coding DNA: TGTGCCAGCAGCTCAGGGGTTAGAAACACCATATATTTT. Filled out from reference TRBV5-6 and TRBJ1-3, the complete variable domain reads DAGVTQSPTHLIKTRGQQVTLRCSPKSGHDTVSWYQQALGQGPQFIFQYYEEEERQRGNFPDRFSGHQFPNYSSELNVNALLLGDSALYLCASSSGVRNTIYFGEGSWLTVV.

This rearrangement joins TRBV11-1 to TRBJ2-5; 7 bases align to TRBD2. Germline loops: CDR1 SGHAT, CDR2 FQDESV (reference sequence). CDR3 length: 16 residues. V lost 1 base to trimming and J lost 2 bases; unmatched junction nucleotides: 7. The CDR3 nucleotides are TGTGCCAGCAGCTTAGTGGTGGGGGGACTACAAGAGACCCAGTACTTC. This sequence encodes CASSLVVGGLQETQYF.

J is TRBJ1-1 and V is TRBV6-5; 7 nucleotides line up with TRBD1. The trim removed 5 bases at V and 0 bases at J, leaving 6 bases unmatched. Germline CDR1 and CDR2: MNHEY and SVGAGI. This CDR3 has 15 residues. The CDR3 region has the DNA TGTGCCAGCAGTATGCCGGGGACAGTGAACACTGAAGCTTTCTTT. Translating gives CASSMPGTVNTEAFF.

This clone was detected only a few times. The V call is TRBV6-6, the J call TRBJ2-2, with 7 nucleotides matching TRBD1. CDR1 MNHNY and CDR2 SVGAGI come from the germline V gene (reference sequence). This CDR3 has 15 amino acids. V was clipped by 6 bases and J by 5 bases; unmatched bases: 9. The chain's CDR3 is CASSPDRVVTGELFF. DNA of the CDR3: TGTGCCAGCAGCCCTGACAGGGTGGTAACCGGGGAGCTGTTTTTT.

The chain has TRBV5-8 and TRBJ1-1; no definite D call. V was cut by 1 base and J by 3 bases, with 10 bases left in between. CDR3 size: 14 residues. The germline V gene has CDR1 SGHTS and CDR2 YDEGEE. In DNA, the CDR3 is TGTGCCAGCAGCTTGCCGGGGAGGGACACTGAAGCTTTCTTT. As protein: CASSLPGRDTEAFF.

This clone was recorded a few times. This sequence joins TRBV7-2 and TRBJ2-7; TRBD2 aligns across 9 bases. The CDR3 contains 14 residues. With 5 bases clipped from V and 2 bases from J, the junction kept 4 bases outside the gene matches. The V gene's germline CDR1 is SGHTA and CDR2 FQGNSA. CDR3 protein: CASSKLAGPYEQYF. DNA for the CDR3: TGTGCCAGCAGCAAACTAGCGGGTCCCTACGAGCAGTACTTC. The entire variable domain, with the rest obtained from reference TRBV7-2 and TRBJ2-7, is as follows: GAGVSQSPSNKVTEKGKDVELRCDPISGHTALYWYRQSLGQGLEFLIYFQGNSAPDKSGLPSDRFSAERTGGSVSTLTIQRTQQEDSAVYLCASSKLAGPYEQYFGPGTRLTVT.

V gene TRBV11-3 combines with J gene TRBJ2-1, with D perhaps TRBD2 (5 bases). CDR1 is SGHNT, CDR2 YENEEA, per germline. The CDR3 has 16 amino acids. V gave up 1 base and J gave up 1 base, with 11 bases separating them. The CDR3 here is CASSLGTRGSYNEQFF. The CDR3 coding sequence is TGTGCCAGCAGCTTAGGGACCCGAGGGTCCTACAATGAGCAGTTCTTC.

The V gene is TRBV19, the J gene TRBJ2-3; 9 bases align to TRBD2. CDR3 length: 17 amino acids. Germline loops: CDR1 LNHDA, CDR2 SQIVND (reference sequence). The J segment lost 0 bases and the V segment lost 0 bases, leaving 4 bases of the junction unmatched. CDR3 loop: CASSIDRSGSSTDTQYF. CDR3 sequence (DNA): TGTGCCAGTAGTATAGATCGTAGCGGGAGCAGCACAGATACGCAGTATTTT.

The V and J genes are TRBV5-1 and TRBJ1-1, with D possibly matching TRBD1 (5 bases). Germline assignment: CDR1 SGHRS and CDR2 YFSETQ. The CDR3 length is 15 residues. The V gene lost 4 bases and the J gene lost 1 base, with 14 bases spanning the gap. As DNA, the CDR3 is TGCGCCAGCAGCCCCCGGATGGGGCCGAACACTGAAGCTTTCTTT. Its protein is CASSPRMGPNTEAFF.

This clone appeared a few times. V is TRBV5-1 and J is TRBJ1-5; D not resolved. CDR1 SGHRS and CDR2 YFSETQ come from the germline V gene. V was clipped by 0 bases and J by 1 base, with 11 bases between them. The CDR3 runs 16 residues. CDR3 bases: TGCGCCAGCAGCTTGGTGATGCGAATAAGCAATCAGCCCCAGCATTTT. Its protein product is CASSLVMRISNQPQHF.

CDR3 amino acids: CASSKPETQYF. CDR3 nucleotide sequence: TGTGCCAGCAGCAAGCCAGAGACCCAGTACTTC. The J gene is TRBJ2-5, the V gene TRBV3-1 (or the pseudogene TRBV3-2); D is unresolved. The germline CDR1 and CDR2 sequences are LGHDT and YNNKEL (reference sequence). Trimming stripped 5 bases from V and 4 bases from J, with 5 bases between. The CDR3 spans 11 residues.

This chain joins TRBV5-4 and TRBJ2-7; D is uncertain. Germline V gene sequence: CDR1 SGHNT, CDR2 YYREEE (reference sequence). With 0 bases removed from V and 9 bases from J, the gap between germline ends came to 13 bases. The CDR3 has 13 amino acids. The CDR3 loop reads CASSLASVPRQYF. The CDR3 DNA is TGTGCCAGCAGCTTGGCCTCGGTCCCGCGGCAGTACTTC.

This clone showed up just a few times. This chain connects TRBV14 to TRBJ1-6; D is possibly TRBD1 (5 bases). The CDR3 is 15 residues long. V was shortened by 0 bases and J by 6 bases, with 9 bases between the two germline ends. The germline V gene encodes CDR1 SGHDN and CDR2 FVKESK. This CDR3 reads CASSQETGGNSPLHF. CDR3 in DNA: TGTGCCAGCAGCCAAGAAACCGGGGGTAATTCACCCCTCCACTTT.